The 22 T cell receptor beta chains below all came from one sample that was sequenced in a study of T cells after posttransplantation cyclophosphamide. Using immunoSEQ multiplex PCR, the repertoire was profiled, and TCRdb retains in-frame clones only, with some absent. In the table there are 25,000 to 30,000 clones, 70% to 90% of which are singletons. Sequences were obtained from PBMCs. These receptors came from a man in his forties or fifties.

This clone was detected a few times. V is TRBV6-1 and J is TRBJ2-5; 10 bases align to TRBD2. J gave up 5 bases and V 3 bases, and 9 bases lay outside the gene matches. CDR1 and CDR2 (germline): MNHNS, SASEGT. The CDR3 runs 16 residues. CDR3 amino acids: CASSESLAGGRETQYF. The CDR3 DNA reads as TGTGCCAGCAGTGAGAGCTTAGCGGGGGGAAGGGAGACCCAGTACTTC.

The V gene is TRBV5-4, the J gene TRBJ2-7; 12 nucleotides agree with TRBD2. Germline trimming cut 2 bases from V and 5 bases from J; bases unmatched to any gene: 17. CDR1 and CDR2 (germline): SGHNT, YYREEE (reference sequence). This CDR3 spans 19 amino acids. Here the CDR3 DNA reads TGTGCCAGCAGCTTACAATCGGCTAGCGGGAGGGCCCTGGGGGACGAGCAGTACTTC. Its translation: CASSLQSASGRALGDEQYF.

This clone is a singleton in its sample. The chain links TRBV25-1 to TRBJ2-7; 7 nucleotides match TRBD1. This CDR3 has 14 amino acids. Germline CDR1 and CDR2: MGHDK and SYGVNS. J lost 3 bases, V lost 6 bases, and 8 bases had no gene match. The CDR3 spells CASRTGQGIYEQYF. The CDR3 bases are TGTGCCAGCAGGACAGGGCAAGGGATCTACGAGCAGTACTTC.

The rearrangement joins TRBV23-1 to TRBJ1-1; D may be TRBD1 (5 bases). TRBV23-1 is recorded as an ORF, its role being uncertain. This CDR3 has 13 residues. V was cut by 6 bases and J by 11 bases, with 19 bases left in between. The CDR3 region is CASRANQGLGAFF. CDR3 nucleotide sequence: TGCGCCAGCAGAGCAAACCAGGGACTCGGGGCTTTCTTT.

The CDR3 DNA sequence: TGTGCCAGCAGCCGACGGGACAGGGGCGAGGTTGAAGCTTTCTTT. Translation gives CASSRRDRGEVEAFF. V and J are TRBV7-9 and TRBJ1-1; TRBD1 aligns across 10 bases. The CDR3 contains 15 residues. Germline V gene sequence: CDR1 SEHNR, CDR2 FQNEAQ (reference sequence). V lost 5 bases, J lost 7 bases, and 10 bases stayed unmatched. The full variable domain, with the rest looked up from reference TRBV7-9 and TRBJ1-1, is DTGVSQNPRHKITKRGQNVTFRCDPISEHNRLYWYRQTLGQGPEFLTYFQNEAQLEKSRLLSDRFSAERPKGSFSTLEIQRTEQGDSAMYLCASSRRDRGEVEAFFGQGTRLTVV.

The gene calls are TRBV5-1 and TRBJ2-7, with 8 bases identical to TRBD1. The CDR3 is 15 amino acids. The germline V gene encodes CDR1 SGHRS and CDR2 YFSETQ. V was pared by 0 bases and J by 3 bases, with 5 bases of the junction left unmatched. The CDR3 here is CASSLGGQGYYEQYF. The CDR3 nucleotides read TGCGCCAGCAGCTTGGGCGGACAGGGATACTACGAGCAGTACTTC.

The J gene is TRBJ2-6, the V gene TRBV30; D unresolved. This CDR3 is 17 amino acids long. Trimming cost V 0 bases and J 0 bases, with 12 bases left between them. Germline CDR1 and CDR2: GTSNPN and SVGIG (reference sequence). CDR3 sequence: CAWSVPLSYSGANVLTF. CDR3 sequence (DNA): TGTGCCTGGAGTGTCCCTCTCTCTTACTCTGGGGCCAACGTCCTGACTTTC.

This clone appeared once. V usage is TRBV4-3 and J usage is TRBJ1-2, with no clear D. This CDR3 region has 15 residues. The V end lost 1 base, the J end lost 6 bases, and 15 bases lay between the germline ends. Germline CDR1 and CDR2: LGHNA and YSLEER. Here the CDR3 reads CASSQGAGVVDGYTF. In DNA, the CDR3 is TGCGCCAGCAGCCAAGGGGCCGGGGTGGTAGATGGCTACACCTTC.

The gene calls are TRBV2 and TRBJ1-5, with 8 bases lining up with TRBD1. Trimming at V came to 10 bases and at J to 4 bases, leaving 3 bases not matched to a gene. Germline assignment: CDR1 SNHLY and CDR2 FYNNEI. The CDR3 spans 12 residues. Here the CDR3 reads CATRDRNQPQHF. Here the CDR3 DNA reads TGTGCCACCCGGGACAGGAATCAGCCCCAGCATTTT. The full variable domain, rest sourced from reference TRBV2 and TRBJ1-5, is EPEVTQTPSHQVTQMGQEVILRCVPISNHLYFYWYRQILGQKVEFLVSFYNNEISEKSEIFDDQFSVERPDGSNFTLKIRSTKLEDSAMYFCATRDRNQPQHFGDGTRLSIL.

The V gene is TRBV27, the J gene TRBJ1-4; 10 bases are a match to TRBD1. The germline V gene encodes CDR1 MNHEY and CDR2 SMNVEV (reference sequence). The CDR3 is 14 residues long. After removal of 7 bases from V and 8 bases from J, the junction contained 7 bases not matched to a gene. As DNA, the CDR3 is TGTGCCAGCACCCCGGACAGGGGGGGCGAAAAACTGTTTTTT. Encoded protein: CASTPDRGGEKLFF.

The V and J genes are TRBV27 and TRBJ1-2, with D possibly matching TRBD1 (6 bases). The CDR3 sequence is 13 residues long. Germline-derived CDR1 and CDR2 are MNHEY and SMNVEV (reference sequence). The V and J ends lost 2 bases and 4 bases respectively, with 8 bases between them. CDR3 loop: CASSLKGGYGYTF. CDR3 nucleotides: TGTGCCAGCAGTTTAAAAGGGGGCTATGGCTACACCTTC.

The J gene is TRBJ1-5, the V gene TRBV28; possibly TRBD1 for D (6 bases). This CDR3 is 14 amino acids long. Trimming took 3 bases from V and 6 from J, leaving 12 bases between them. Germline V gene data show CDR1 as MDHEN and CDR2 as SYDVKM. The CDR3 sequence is CASSFMGAGQPQHF. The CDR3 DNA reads TGTGCCAGCAGTTTTATGGGGGCTGGTCAGCCCCAGCATTTT. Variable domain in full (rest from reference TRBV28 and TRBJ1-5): DVKVTQSSRYLVKRTGEKVFLECVQDMDHENMFWYRQDPGLGLRLIYFSYDVKMKEKGDIPEGYSVSREKKERFSLILESASTNQTSMYLCASSFMGAGQPQHFGDGTRLSIL.

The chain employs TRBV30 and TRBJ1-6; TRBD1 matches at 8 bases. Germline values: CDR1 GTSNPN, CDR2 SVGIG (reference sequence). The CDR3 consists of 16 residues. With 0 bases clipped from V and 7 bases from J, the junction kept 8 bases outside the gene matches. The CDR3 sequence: CAWSVYRTGKNSPLHF. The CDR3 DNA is TGTGCCTGGAGTGTATATAGGACAGGGAAAAATTCACCCCTCCACTTT.

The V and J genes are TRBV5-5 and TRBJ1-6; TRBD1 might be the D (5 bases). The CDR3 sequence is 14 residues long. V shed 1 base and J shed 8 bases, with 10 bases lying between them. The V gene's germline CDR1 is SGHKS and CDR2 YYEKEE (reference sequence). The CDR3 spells CASSLQGLDSPLHF. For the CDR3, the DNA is TGTGCCAGCAGCTTGCAGGGATTGGATTCACCCCTCCACTTT. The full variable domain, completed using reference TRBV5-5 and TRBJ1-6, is DAGVTQSPTHLIKTRGQQVTLRCSPISGHKSVSWYQQVLGQGPQFIFQYYEKEERGRGNFPDRFSARQFPNYSSELNVNALLLGDSALYLCASSLQGLDSPLHFGNGTRLTVT.

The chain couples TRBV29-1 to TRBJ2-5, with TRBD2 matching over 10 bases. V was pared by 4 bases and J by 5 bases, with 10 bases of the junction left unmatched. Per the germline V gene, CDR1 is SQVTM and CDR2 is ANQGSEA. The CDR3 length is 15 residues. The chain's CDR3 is CSVGQRGGSKETQYF. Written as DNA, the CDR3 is TGCAGCGTTGGGCAGCGGGGGGGTTCTAAGGAGACCCAGTACTTC.

In DNA, the CDR3 is TGTGCCAGCAGCTTGAGGGAGCTAAACACTGAAGCTTTCTTT. Protein product: CASSLRELNTEAFF. The genes are TRBV7-8 and TRBJ1-1, with D hard to call. Germline V gives CDR1 SGHVS, CDR2 FQNEAQ. The CDR3 length is 14 residues. Trimming cost V 3 bases and J 2 bases, with 10 bases left between them.

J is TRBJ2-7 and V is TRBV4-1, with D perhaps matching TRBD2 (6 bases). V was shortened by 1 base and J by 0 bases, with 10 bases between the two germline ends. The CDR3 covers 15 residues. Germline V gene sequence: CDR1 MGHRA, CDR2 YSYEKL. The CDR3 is CASSQGAGSSYEQYF. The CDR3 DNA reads TGCGCCAGCAGCCAAGGCGCCGGGAGCTCCTACGAGCAGTACTTC.

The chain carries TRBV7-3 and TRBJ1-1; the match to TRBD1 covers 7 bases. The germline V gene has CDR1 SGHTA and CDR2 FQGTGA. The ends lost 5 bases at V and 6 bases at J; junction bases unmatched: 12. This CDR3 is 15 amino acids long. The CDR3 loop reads CASSLYHDRAAEAFF. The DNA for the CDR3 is TGTGCCAGCAGCCTCTATCATGACAGGGCGGCTGAAGCTTTCTTT.

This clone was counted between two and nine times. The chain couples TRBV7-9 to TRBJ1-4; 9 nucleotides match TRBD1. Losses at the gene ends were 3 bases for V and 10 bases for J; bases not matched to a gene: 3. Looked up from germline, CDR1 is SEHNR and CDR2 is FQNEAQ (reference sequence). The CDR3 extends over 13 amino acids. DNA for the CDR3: TGTGCCAGCAGCTTGCAGACAGGGGGAAAACTGTTTTTT. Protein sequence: CASSLQTGGKLFF.

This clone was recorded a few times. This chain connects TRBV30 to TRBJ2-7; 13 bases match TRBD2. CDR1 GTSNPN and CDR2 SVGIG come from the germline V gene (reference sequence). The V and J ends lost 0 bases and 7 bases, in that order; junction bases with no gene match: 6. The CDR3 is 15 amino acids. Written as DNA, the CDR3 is TGTGCCTGGAGTGTAGGACTAGCGGGAGTGCGTGAGCAGTACTTC. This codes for CAWSVGLAGVREQYF. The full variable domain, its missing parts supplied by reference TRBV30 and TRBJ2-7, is SQTIHQWPATLVQPVGSPLSLECTVEGTSNPNLYWYRQAAGRGLQLLFYSVGIGQISSEVPQNLSASRPQDRQFILSSKKLLLSDSGFYLCAWSVGLAGVREQYFGPGTRLTVT.

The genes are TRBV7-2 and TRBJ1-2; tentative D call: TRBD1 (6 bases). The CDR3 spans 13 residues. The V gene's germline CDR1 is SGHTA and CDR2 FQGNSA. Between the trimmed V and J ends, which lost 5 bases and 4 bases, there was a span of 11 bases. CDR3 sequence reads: CASSPGGPYGYTF. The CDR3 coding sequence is TGTGCCAGCAGCCCCGGGGGGCCCTATGGCTACACCTTC. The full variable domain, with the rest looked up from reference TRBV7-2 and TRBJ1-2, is GAGVSQSPSNKVTEKGKDVELRCDPISGHTALYWYRQSLGQGLEFLIYFQGNSAPDKSGLPSDRFSAERTGGSVSTLTIQRTQQEDSAVYLCASSPGGPYGYTFGSGTRLTVV.

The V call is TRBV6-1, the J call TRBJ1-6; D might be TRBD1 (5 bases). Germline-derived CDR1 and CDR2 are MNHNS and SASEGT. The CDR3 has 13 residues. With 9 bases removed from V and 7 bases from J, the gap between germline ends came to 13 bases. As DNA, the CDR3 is TGTGCCAGTAGGGGACTGGAGAATTCACCCCTCCACTTT. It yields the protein CASRGLENSPLHF.